This record looks at one T cell receptor beta chain sequence and its context. The sample comes from a study of blood T cell repertoires in COVID-19. Cohorts were based on clinical histories the participants reported. Libraries were prepared by immunoSEQ multiplex PCR; TCRdb keeps only in-frame clonotypes and omits some of them. The profile shows 280,000 or so clones, 85% of them singletons. There are 16 residues in the CDR3. Germline CDR1 and CDR2: GTSNPN and SVGIG (reference sequence). V lost 0 bases and J 4 bases, leaving 17 bases between the germline ends. The chain links TRBV30 to TRBJ2-3; no definite D call. The origin of this receptor is a woman in her forties or fifties who had recovered from COVID-19. The sample taken for sequencing was PBMCs or T cells enriched from blood (not recorded which). In DNA form, the CDR3 reads TGTGCCTGGAGTGTAAAAGTGAGCCTCGGTGCAGATACGCAGTATTTT. This translates into CAWSVKVSLGADTQYF. The variable domain in full, completed from reference TRBV30 and TRBJ2-3, reads SQTIHQWPATLVQPVGSPLSLECTVEGTSNPNLYWYRQAAGRGLQLLFYSVGIGQISSEVPQNLSASRPQDRQFILSSKKLLLSDSGFYLCAWSVKVSLGADTQYFGPGTRLTVL.